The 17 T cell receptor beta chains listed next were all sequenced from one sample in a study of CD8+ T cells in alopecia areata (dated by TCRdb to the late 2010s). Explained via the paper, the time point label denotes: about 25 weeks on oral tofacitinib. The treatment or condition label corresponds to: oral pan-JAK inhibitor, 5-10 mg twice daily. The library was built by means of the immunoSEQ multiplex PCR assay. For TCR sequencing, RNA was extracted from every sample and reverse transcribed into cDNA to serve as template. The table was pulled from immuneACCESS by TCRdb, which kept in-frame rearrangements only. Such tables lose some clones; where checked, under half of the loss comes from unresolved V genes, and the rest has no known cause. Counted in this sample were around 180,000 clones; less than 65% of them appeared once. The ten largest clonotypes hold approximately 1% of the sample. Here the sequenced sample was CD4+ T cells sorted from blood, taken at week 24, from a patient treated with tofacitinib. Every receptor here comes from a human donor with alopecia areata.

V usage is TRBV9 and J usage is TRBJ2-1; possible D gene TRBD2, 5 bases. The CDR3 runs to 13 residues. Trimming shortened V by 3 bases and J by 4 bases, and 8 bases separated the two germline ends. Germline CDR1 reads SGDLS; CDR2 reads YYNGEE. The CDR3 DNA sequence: TGTGCCAGCAGCGACGGGGTTTACAATGAGCAGTTCTTC. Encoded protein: CASSDGVYNEQFF. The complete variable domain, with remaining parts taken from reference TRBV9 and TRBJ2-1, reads DSGVTQTPKHLITATGQRVTLRCSPRSGDLSVYWYQQSLDQGLQFLIQYYNGEERAKGNILERFSAQQFPDLHSELNLSSLELGDSALYFCASSDGVYNEQFFGPGTRLTVL.

The CDR3 sequence: CSVSGGAFETQYF. CDR3 in DNA: TGCAGCGTTTCCGGGGGGGCTTTTGAGACCCAGTACTTC. The chain uses TRBV29-1 and TRBJ2-5, with TRBD2 identical over 8 bases. With 5 bases clipped from V and 5 bases from J, the junction kept 7 bases outside the gene matches. This CDR3 is built from 13 residues. Germline V lookup: CDR1 SQVTM, CDR2 ANQGSEA.

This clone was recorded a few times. This chain's CDR3 is CSAEGTRGGGEKLFF. The CDR3 bases are TGCAGCGCCGAAGGCACAAGGGGGGGTGGTGAAAAACTGTTTTTT. This chain joins TRBV29-1 and TRBJ1-4, with TRBD1 as a possible D gene (6 bases). From germline, CDR1 is SQVTM and CDR2 ANQGSEA. V lost 7 bases and J 7 bases, leaving 22 bases between the germline ends. The CDR3 consists of 15 residues. The complete variable domain, with remaining parts taken from reference TRBV29-1 and TRBJ1-4, reads SAVISQKPSRDICQRGTSLTIQCQVDSQVTMMFWYRQQPGQSLTLIATANQGSEATYESGFVIDKFPISRPNLTFSTLTVSNMSPEDSSIYLCSAEGTRGGGEKLFFGSGTQLSVL.

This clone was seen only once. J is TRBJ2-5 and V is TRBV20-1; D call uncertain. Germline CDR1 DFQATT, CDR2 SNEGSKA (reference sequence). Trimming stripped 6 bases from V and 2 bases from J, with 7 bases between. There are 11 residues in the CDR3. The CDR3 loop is CSAASQETQYF. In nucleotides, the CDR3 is TGCAGTGCGGCAAGTCAAGAGACCCAGTACTTC.

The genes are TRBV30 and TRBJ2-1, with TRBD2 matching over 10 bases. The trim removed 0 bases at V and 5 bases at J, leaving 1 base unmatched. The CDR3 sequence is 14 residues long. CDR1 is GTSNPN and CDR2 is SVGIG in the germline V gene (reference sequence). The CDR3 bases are TGTGCCTGGAGTGTTAGCGGGGGGAACAATGAGCAGTTCTTC. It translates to CAWSVSGGNNEQFF.

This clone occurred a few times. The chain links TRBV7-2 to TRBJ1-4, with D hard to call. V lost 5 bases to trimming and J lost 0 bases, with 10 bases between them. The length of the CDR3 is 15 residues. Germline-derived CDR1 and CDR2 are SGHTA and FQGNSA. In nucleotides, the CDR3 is TGTGCCAGCAGCCCCTCGTCCGCAACTAATGAAAAACTGTTTTTT. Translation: CASSPSSATNEKLFF.

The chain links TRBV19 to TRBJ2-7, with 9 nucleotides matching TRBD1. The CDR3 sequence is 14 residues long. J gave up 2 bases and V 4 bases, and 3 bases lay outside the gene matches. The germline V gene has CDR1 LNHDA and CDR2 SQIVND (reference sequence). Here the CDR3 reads CASSTTGGPYEQYF. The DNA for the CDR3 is TGTGCCAGTAGTACGACAGGGGGTCCCTACGAGCAGTACTTC.

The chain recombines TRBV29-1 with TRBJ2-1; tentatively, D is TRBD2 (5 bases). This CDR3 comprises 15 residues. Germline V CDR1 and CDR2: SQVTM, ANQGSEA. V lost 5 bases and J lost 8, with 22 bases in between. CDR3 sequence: CSVLAVGRVVDEQFF. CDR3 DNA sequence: TGCAGCGTTTTGGCGGTAGGGAGAGTTGTGGATGAGCAGTTCTTC.

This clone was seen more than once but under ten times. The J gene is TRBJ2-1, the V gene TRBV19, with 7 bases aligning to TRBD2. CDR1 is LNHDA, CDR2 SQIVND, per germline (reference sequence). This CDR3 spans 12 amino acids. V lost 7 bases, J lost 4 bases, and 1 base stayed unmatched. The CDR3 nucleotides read TGTGCCAGTAACGGGGGGTACAATGAGCAGTTCTTC. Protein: CASNGGYNEQFF. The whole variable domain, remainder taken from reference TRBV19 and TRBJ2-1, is DGGITQSPKYLFRKEGQNVTLSCEQNLNHDAMYWYRQDPGQGLRLIYYSQIVNDFQKGDIAEGYSVSREKKESFPLTVTSAQKNPTAFYLCASNGGYNEQFFGPGTRLTVL.

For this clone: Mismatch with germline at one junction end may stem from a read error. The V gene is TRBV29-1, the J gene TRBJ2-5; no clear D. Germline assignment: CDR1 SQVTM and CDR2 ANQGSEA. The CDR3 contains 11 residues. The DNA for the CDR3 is TGCAGCGTTCAAGATCGATTGACCCAGTACTTC. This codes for CSVQDRLTQYF.

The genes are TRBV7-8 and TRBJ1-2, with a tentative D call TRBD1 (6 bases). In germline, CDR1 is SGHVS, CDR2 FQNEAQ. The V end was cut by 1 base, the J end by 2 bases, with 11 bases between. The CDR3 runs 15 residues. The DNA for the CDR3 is TGTGCCAGCAGCTTAGGAAACAGGGCCAACTATGGCTACACCTTC. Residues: CASSLGNRANYGYTF.

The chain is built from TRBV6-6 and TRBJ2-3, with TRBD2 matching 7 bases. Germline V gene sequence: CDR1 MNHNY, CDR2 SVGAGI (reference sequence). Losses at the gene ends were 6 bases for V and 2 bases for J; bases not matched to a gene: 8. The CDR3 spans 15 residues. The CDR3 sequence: CASSLWGRDTDTQYF. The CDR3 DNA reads TGTGCCAGCAGCCTATGGGGGAGGGACACAGATACGCAGTATTTT.

CDR3 DNA: TGTGCCAGCAGCTTGGCAGGGTTCGGCAATCAGCCCCAGCATTTT. It is translated as CASSLAGFGNQPQHF. V gene TRBV7-6 combines with J gene TRBJ1-5; maybe TRBD1 (5 bases). Trimming took off 3 bases at V and 2 bases at J, with 11 bases between the two ends. Germline values: CDR1 SGHVS, CDR2 FNYEAQ. The CDR3 totals 15 residues.

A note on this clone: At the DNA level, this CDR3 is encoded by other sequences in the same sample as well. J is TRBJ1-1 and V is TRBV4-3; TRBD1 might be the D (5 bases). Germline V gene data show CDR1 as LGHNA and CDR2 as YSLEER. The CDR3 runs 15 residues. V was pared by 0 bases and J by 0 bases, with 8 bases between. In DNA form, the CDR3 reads TGCGCCAGCAGCCAAGATCGAGGGGTGAACACTGAAGCTTTCTTT. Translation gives CASSQDRGVNTEAFF.

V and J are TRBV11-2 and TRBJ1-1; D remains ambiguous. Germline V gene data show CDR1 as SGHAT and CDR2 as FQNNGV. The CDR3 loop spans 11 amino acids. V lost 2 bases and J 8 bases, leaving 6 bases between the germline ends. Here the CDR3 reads CASSLNREAFF. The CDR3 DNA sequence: TGTGCCAGCAGCTTAAATCGAGAAGCTTTCTTT. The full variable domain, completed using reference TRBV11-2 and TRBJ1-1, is EAGVAQSPRYKIIEKRQSVAFWCNPISGHATLYWYQQILGQGPKLLIQFQNNGVVDDSQLPKDRFSAERLKGVDSTLKIQPAKLEDSAVYLCASSLNREAFFGQGTRLTVV.

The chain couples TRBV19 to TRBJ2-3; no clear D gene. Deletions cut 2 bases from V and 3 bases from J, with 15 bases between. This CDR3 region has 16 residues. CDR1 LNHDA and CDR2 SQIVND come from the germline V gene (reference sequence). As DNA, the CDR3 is TGTGCCAGTAGTATATCCTCCCACTCTTCGACAGATACGCAGTATTTT. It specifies CASSISSHSSTDTQYF.

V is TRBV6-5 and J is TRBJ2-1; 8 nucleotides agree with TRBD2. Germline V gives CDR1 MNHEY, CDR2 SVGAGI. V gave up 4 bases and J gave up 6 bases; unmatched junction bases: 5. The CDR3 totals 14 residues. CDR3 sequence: CASSLGLVGNEQFF. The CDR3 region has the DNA TGTGCCAGCAGTTTGGGACTAGTCGGCAATGAGCAGTTCTTC.